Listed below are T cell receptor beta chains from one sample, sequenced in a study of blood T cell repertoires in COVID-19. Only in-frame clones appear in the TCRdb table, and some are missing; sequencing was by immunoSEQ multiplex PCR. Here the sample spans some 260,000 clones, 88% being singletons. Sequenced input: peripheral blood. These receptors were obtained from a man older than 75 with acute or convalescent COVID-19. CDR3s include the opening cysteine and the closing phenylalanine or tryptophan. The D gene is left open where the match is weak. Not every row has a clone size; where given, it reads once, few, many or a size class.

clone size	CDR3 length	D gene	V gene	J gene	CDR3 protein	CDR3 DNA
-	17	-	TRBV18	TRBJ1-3	CASSQTQGLSSGNTIYF	TGTGCCAGCTCCCAGACCCAGGGATTGAGCTCTGGAAACACCATATATTTT
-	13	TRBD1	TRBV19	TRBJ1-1	CASSGTGDTEAFF	TGTGCCAGTAGCGGGACAGGGGACACTGAAGCTTTCTTT
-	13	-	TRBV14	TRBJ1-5	CASSGGHSQPQHF	TGTGCCAGCAGCGGTGGACATAGTCAGCCCCAGCATTTT
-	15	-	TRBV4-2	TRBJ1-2	CASSQVGQEDRGYTF	TGTGCCAGCAGCCAAGTCGGTCAGGAGGACCGGGGCTACACCTTC
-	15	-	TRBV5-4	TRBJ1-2	CASSLRGGSVYGYTF	TGTGCCAGCAGCTTAAGGGGGGGATCCGTTTATGGCTACACCTTC
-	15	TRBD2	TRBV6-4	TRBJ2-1	CASSAGLAGYNEQFF	TGTGCCAGCAGTGCAGGACTAGCGGGGTACAATGAGCAGTTCTTC
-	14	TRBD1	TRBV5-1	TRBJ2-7	CASSWGQGLYEQYF	TGCGCCAGCAGCTGGGGACAGGGCCTCTACGAGCAGTACTTC
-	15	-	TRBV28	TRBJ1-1	CASSLWKTMNTEAFF	TGTGCCAGCAGTTTATGGAAGACTATGAACACTGAAGCTTTCTTT
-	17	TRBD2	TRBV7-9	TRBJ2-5	CASSAGALASGKETQYF	TGTGCCAGCAGCGCGGGGGCTCTGGCTAGCGGGAAAGAGACCCAGTACTTC
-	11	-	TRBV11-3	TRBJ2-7	CARGRDYEQYF	TGTGCCCGCGGACGGGACTACGAGCAGTACTTC
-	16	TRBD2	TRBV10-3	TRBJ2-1	CAISESTSGEDNEQFF	TGTGCCATCAGTGAGTCGACTAGCGGGGAAGACAATGAGCAGTTCTTC
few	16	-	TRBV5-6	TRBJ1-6	CASSPRAGLYNSPLHF	TGTGCCAGCAGCCCCCGCGCAGGCCTCTATAATTCACCCCTCCACTTT
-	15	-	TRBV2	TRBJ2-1	CASLPSQGIYNEQFF	TGTGCCAGTTTACCCTCACAGGGAATCTACAATGAGCAGTTCTTC
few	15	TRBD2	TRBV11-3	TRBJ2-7	CASSPGASGSHEQYF	TGTGCCAGCAGCCCTGGGGCTAGCGGGAGTCACGAGCAGTACTTC
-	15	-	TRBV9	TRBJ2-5	CASSPGRERQETQYF	TGTGCCAGCAGCCCAGGCAGAGAGAGACAAGAGACCCAGTACTTC
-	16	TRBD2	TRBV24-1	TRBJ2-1	CATSGGLAGGNNEQFF	TGTGCCACCAGTGGTGGACTAGCGGGAGGGAACAATGAGCAGTTCTTC
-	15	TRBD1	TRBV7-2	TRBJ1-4	CASSQTGGFNEKLFF	TGTGCCAGCAGCCAGACAGGGGGCTTTAATGAAAAACTGTTTTTT
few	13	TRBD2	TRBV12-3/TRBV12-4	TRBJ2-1	CASRRLAHNEQFF	TGTGCCAGCAGAAGACTAGCCCACAATGAGCAGTTCTTC
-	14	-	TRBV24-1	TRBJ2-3	CATRDSVGTDTQYF	TGTGCCACCAGGGACTCGGTGGGCACAGATACGCAGTATTTT
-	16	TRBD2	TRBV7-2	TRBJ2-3	CASSLGGGAWTDTQYF	TGTGCCAGCAGCTTAGGCGGGGGGGCTTGGACAGATACGCAGTATTTT
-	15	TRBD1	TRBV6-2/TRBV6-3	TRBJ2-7	CASSSAGTGGFEQYF	TGTGCCAGCAGTTCCGCCGGGACAGGGGGTTTCGAGCAGTACTTC
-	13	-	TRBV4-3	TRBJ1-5	CASSQDVNGVQHF	TGCGCCAGCAGCCAAGATGTAAACGGGGTCCAGCATTTT
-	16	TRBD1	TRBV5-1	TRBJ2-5	CASSNRDRGIWETQYF	TGCGCCAGCAGCAACCGGGACAGGGGGATTTGGGAGACCCAGTACTTC
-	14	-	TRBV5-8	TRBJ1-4	CASSLKSQGSKLFF	TGTGCCAGCAGCTTAAAATCACAGGGCAGCAAACTGTTTTTT
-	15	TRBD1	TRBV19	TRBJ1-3	CASSTRQGTGNTIYF	TGTGCCAGTAGTACCAGACAGGGAACCGGAAACACCATATATTTT
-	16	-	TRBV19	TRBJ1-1	CASRNNADSMNTEAFF	TGTGCCAGTAGGAACAATGCGGACAGCATGAACACTGAAGCTTTCTTT
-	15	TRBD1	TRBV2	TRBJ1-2	CASRLLRGANYGYTF	TGTGCCAGCAGACTCCTCAGGGGGGCTAACTATGGCTACACCTTC
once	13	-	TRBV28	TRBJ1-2	CASSLYSYYGYTF	TGTGCCAGCAGTTTATACTCCTACTATGGCTACACCTTC
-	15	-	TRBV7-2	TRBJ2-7	CASSFNRAASYEQYF	TGTGCCAGCAGCTTTAACAGGGCAGCTTCCTACGAGCAGTACTTC
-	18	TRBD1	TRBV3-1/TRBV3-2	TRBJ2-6	CASSHRRGDSSGANVLTF	TGTGCCAGCAGCCACCGAAGAGGGGACAGCTCTGGGGCCAACGTCCTGACTTTC
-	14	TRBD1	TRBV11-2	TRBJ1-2	CASSSRTGDYGYTF	TGTGCCAGCAGCTCCCGGACAGGGGACTATGGCTACACCTTC
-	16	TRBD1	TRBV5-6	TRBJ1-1	CASSLLWRQGNTEAFF	TGTGCCAGCAGCTTGCTGTGGCGACAGGGGAACACTGAAGCTTTCTTT
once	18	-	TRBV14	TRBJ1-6	CASSQALVSSSYNSPLHF	TGTGCCAGCAGCCAAGCTTTGGTGTCGAGCTCCTATAATTCACCCCTCCACTTT
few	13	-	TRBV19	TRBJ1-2	CASSMGGRGGYTF	TGTGCCAGTAGTATGGGGGGGAGAGGTGGCTACACCTTC
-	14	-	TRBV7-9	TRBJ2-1	CASRSIAVYNEQFF	TGTGCCAGCAGGTCCATAGCAGTCTACAATGAGCAGTTCTTC
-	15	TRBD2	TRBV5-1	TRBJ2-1	CASSAELAGVNEQFF	TGCGCCAGCAGCGCCGAACTAGCGGGGGTCAATGAGCAGTTCTTC
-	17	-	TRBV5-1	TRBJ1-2	CASSRKTSLIENYGYTF	TGCGCCAGCAGCCGAAAGACTAGCCTGATAGAGAACTATGGCTACACCTTC
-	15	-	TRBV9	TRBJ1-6	CASSVVATNNSPLHF	TGTGCCAGCAGCGTAGTGGCGACAAATAATTCACCCCTCCACTTT
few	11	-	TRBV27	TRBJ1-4	CASRTLGKLFF	TGTGCCAGCAGAACCCTCGGAAAACTGTTTTTT
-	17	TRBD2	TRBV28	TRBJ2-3	CASTSIGLVSSTDTQYF	TGTGCCAGCACCTCCATCGGACTAGTCTCTAGCACAGATACGCAGTATTTT
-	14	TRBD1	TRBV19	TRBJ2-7	CASSTGGGFYEQYF	TGTGCCAGTAGTACAGGGGGCGGTTTCTACGAGCAGTACTTC
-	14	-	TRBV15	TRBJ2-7	CATSTSPVFWEQYF	TGTGCCACCAGCACCTCCCCAGTTTTCTGGGAGCAGTACTTC
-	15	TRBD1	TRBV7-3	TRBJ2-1	CASSLDGTGSNEQFF	TGTGCCAGCAGCTTAGACGGGACAGGGTCCAATGAGCAGTTCTTC
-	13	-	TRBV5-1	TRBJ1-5	CASSLAGNQPQHF	TGCGCCAGCAGCTTGGCGGGTAATCAGCCCCAGCATTTT